This T cell receptor beta chain was captured in a study of regulatory T cells in long-lasting Graves disease. The time point denotes: persistent/refractory GD, antithyroid drugs over 5 years with positive TRAb. The TCR library was made from RNA that had been extracted from PBMCs in TRIzol. Arm-PCR with iRepertoire HTBI primers amplified the CDR3 regions for these TCR beta libraries. Via MiXCR, TCRdb re-called the multiplex PCR reads, giving one row per CDR3 protein. The data contain more than 650,000 distinct CDR3 sequences, around 30% of them seen just once; the ten biggest clones take up under 55%. This TCR came from a female donor with Graves disease. This sample comprised peripheral blood mononuclear cells (PBMCs), obtained when the disease was refractory, from a patient treated with antithyroid drugs.

The DNA of the CDR3 is TGTGCCAGCAGTGAACTGGGACAGGGGGCAGAGAAACTGTTTTTT. This encodes CASSELGQGAEKLFF. This sequence joins TRBV6-2 or TRBV6-3 and TRBJ1-4; 12 bases are a match to TRBD1. Trimming removed 5 bases from V and 11 bases from J; junction bases left unmatched: 9. Germline CDR1 MNHEY, CDR2 SVGEGT. CDR3 length equals 15 residues.